This T cell receptor beta chain was sequenced during a study of blood T cell repertoires in COVID-19. Turning to the study itself: Sources were T cells, B-cell-depleted T cells, or PBMCs; the material itself was cDNA or gDNA.

The sample holds one count of this clone. The germline V gene has CDR1 SGHRS and CDR2 YFSETQ. The CDR3 extends over 15 amino acids. V lost 1 base, J lost 2 bases, and 13 bases lay in between. Some clones are missing from TCRdb's copy, which holds only in-frame ones; the method was immunoSEQ multiplex PCR. Seen here are approximately 50,000 clones, roughly four fifths observed once, and the top ten hold 25% to 40%. The sequencing input was peripheral blood. V gene TRBV5-1 combines with J gene TRBJ2-7; D may be TRBD1 (6 bases). The sequence was obtained from a man aged 55 to 70 with COVID-19, enrolled during active disease. Here the CDR3 reads CASSLSPGHPYEQYF. CDR3 bases: TGCGCCAGCAGCTTGTCTCCGGGACACCCCTACGAGCAGTACTTC.